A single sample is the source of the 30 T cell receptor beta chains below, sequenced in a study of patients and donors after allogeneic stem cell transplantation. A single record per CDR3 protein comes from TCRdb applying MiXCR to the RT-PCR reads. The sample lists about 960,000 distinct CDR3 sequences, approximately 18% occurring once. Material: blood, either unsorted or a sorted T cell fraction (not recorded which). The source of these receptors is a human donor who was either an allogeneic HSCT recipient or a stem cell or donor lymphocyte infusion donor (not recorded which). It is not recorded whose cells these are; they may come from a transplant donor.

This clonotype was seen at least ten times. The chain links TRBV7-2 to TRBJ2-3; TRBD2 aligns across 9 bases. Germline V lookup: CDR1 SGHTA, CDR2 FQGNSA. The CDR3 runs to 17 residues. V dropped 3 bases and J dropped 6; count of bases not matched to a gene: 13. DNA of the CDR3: TGTGCCAGCAGCTTCTGGATAGCGGGAGATCGGGTGGATACGCAGTATTTT. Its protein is CASSFWIAGDRVDTQYF.

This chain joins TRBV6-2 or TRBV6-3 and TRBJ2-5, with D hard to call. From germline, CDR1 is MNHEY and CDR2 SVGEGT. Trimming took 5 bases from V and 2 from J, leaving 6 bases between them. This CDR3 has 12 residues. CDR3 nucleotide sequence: TGTGCCAGCAGTCGGATTCAAGAGACCCAGTACTTC. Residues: CASSRIQETQYF.

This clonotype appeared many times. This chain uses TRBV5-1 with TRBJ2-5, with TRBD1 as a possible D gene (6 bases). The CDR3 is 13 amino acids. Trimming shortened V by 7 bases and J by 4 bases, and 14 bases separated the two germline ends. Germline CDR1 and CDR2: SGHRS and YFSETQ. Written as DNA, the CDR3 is TGCGCCAGCTCCAGCGGCAGGGGAGAGACCCAGTACTTC. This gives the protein CASSSGRGETQYF.

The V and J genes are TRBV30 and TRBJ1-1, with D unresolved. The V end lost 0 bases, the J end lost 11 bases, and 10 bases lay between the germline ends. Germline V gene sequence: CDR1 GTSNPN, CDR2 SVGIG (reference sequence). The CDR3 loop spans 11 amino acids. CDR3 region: CAWSVAGWAFF. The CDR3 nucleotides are TGTGCCTGGAGTGTGGCGGGCTGGGCTTTCTTT.

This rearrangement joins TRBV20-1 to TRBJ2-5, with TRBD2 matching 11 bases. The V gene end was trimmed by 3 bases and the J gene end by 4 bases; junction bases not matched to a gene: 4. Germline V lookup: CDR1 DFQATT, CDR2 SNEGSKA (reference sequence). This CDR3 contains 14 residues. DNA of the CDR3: TGCAGTGCTAGGCTAGCGGGGGGCTCAGAGACCCAGTACTTC. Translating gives CSARLAGGSETQYF.

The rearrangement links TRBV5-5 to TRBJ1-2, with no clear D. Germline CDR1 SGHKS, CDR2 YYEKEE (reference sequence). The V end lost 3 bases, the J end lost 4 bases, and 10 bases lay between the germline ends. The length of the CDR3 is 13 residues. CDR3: CASSSPAIYGYTF. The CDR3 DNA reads TGTGCCAGCAGCTCTCCGGCCATCTATGGCTACACCTTC. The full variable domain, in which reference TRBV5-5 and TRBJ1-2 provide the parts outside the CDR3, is DAGVTQSPTHLIKTRGQQVTLRCSPISGHKSVSWYQQVLGQGPQFIFQYYEKEERGRGNFPDRFSARQFPNYSSELNVNALLLGDSALYLCASSSPAIYGYTFGSGTRLTVV.

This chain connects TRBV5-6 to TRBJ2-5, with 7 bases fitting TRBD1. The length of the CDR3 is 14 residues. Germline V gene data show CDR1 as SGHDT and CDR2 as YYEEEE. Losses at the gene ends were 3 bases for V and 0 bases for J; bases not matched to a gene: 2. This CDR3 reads CASSSGQDQETQYF. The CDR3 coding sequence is TGTGCCAGCAGCTCAGGACAGGACCAAGAGACCCAGTACTTC.

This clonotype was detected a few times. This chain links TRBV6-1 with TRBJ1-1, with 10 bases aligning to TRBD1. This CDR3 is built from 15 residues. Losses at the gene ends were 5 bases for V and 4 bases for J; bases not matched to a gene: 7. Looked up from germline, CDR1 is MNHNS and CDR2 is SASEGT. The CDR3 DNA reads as TGTGCCAGCAGTCCCCCGGACAGGGGGACCACTGAAGCTTTCTTT. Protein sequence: CASSPPDRGTTEAFF.

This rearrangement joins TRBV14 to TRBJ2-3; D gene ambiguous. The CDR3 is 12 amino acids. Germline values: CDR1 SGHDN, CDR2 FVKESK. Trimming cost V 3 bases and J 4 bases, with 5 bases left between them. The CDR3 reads CASSQNSDTQYF. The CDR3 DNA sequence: TGTGCCAGCAGCCAGAATTCAGATACGCAGTATTTT.

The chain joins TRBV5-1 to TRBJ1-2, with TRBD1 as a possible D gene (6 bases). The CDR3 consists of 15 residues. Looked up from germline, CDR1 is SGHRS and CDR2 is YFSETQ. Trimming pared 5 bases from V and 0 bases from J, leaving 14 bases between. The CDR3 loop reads CASRFDRIPNYGYTF. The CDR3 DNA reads TGCGCCAGCAGATTTGACAGGATACCTAACTATGGCTACACCTTC.

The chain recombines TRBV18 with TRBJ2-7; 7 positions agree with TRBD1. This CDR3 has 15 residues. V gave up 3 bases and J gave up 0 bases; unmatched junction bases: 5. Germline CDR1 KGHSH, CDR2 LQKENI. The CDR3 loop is CASSPKTGLSYEQYF. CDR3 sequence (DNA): TGTGCCAGCTCACCGAAGACAGGGCTCTCCTACGAGCAGTACTTC.

The CDR3: CASSGDRGYTF. CDR3 in DNA: TGTGCCAGCAGTGGAGACAGGGGCTACACCTTC. The V call is TRBV25-1, the J call TRBJ1-2, with D possibly matching TRBD1 (6 bases). The ends were cut back, 4 bases at V and 8 bases at J, with 8 bases in the middle. Germline V gene sequence: CDR1 MGHDK, CDR2 SYGVNS. This CDR3 has 11 amino acids.

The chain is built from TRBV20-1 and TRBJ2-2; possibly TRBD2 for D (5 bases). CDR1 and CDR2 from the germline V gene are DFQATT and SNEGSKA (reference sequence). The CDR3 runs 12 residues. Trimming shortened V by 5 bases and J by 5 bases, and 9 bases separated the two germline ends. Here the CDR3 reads CSAGEGTGELFF. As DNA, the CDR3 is TGCAGTGCTGGCGAGGGAACCGGGGAGCTGTTTTTT.

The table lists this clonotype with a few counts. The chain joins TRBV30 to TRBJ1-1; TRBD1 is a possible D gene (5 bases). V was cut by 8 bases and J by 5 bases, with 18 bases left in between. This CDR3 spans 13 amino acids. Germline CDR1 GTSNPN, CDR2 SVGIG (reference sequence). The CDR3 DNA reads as TGTGCCAGGACGCAGGACAAGGGGACTGAAGCTTTCTTT. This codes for CARTQDKGTEAFF.

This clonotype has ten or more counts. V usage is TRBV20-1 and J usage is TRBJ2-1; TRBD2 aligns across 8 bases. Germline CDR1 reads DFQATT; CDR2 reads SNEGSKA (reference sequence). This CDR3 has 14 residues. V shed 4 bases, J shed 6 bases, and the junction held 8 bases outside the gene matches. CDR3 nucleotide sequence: TGCAGTGCTAACCCCGCCGGGACTAGCAATGAGCAGTTCTTC. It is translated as CSANPAGTSNEQFF.

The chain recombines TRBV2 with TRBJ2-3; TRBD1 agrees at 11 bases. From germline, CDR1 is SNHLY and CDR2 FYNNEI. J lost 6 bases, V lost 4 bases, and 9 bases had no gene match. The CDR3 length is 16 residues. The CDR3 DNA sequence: TGTGCCAGCAGTGCCGATGGACAGGGGGCTGGTGATACGCAGTATTTT. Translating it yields CASSADGQGAGDTQYF.

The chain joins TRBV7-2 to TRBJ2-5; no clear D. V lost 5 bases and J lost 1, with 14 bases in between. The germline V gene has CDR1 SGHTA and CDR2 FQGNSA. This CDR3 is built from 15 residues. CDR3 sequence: CASSQVVMGQETQYF. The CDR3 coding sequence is TGTGCCAGCAGCCAGGTTGTTATGGGCCAAGAGACCCAGTACTTC.

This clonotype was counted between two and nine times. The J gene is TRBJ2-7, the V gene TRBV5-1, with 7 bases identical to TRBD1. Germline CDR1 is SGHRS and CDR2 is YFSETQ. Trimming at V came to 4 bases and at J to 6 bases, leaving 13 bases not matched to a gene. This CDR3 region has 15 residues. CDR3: CASSPRDSRPSEQYF. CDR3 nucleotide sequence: TGCGCCAGCAGCCCCAGGGACAGTAGGCCTTCCGAGCAGTACTTC. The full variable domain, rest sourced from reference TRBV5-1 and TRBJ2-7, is KAGVTQTPRYLIKTRGQQVTLSCSPISGHRSVSWYQQTPGQGLQFLFEYFSETQRNKGNFPGRFSGRQFSNSRSEMNVSTLELGDSALYLCASSPRDSRPSEQYFGPGTRLTVT.

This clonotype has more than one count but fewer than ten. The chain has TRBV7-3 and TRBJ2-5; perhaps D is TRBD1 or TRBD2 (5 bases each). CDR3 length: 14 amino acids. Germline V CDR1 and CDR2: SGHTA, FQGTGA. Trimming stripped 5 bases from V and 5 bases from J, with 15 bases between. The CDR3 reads CASSPGTGAETQYF. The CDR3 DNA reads TGTGCCAGCAGCCCGGGTACCGGGGCGGAGACCCAGTACTTC. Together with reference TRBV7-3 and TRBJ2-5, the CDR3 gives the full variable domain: GAGVSQTPSNKVTEKGKYVELRCDPISGHTALYWYRQSLGQGPEFLIYFQGTGAADDSGLPNDRFFAVRPEGSVSTLKIQRTERGDSAVYLCASSPGTGAETQYFGPGTRLLVL.

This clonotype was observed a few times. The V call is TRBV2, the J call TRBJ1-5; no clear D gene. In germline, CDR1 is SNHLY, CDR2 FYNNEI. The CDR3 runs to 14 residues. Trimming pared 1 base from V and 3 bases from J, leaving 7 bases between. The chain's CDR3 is CASSEGRNNQPQHF. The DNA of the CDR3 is TGTGCCAGCAGTGAAGGGCGGAACAATCAGCCCCAGCATTTT.

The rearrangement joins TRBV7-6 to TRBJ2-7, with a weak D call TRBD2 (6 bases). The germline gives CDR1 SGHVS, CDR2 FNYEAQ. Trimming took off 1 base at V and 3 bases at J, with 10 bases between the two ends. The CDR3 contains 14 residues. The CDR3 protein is CASSLGGGFYEQYF. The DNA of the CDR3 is TGTGCCAGCAGCTTAGGTGGGGGGTTCTACGAGCAGTACTTC.

CDR3 in amino acids: CASSPDFTYEQYF. CDR3 coding DNA: TGTGCCAGCAGCCCGGACTTTACCTACGAGCAGTACTTC. This chain joins TRBV12-3 or TRBV12-4 and TRBJ2-7, with D possibly being TRBD2 (5 bases). Trimming shortened V by 6 bases and J by 2 bases, and 11 bases separated the two germline ends. This CDR3 comprises 13 residues.

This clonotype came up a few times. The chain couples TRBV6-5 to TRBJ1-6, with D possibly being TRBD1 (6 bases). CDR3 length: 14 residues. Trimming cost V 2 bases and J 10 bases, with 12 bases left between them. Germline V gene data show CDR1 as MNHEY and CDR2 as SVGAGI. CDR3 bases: TGTGCCAGCAGTTACGGGGGGGCGGGATCACCCCTCCACTTT. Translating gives CASSYGGAGSPLHF.

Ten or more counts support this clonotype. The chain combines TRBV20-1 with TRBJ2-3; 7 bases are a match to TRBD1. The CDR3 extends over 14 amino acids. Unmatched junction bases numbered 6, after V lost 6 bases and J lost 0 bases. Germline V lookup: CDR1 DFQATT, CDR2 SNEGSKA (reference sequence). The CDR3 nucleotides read TGCAGTGCCAAGACAGGGTCGAGCACAGATACGCAGTATTTT. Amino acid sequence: CSAKTGSSTDTQYF.

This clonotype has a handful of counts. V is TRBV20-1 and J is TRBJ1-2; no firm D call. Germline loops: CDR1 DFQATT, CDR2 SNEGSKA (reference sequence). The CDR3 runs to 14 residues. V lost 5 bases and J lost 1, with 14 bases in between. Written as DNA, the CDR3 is TGCAGTGCTTCCCGGACCGAAAATAACTATGGCTACACCTTC. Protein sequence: CSASRTENNYGYTF.

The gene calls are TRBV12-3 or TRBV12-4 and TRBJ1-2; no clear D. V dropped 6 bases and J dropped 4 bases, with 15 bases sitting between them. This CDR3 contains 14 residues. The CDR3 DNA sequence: TGTGCCAGCAGCCTCGGTCAGGTCCTCTATGGCTACACCTTC. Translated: CASSLGQVLYGYTF.

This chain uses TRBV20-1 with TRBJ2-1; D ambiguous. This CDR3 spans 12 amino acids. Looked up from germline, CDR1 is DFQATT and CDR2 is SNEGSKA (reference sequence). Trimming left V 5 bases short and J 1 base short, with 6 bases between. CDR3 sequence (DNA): TGCAGTGCTTATACTTCCTACAATGAGCAGTTCTTC. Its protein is CSAYTSYNEQFF.

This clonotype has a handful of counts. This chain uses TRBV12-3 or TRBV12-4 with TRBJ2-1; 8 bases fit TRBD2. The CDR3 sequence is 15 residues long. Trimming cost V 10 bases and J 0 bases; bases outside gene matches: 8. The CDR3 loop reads CAISTSGSSYNEQFF. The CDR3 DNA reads TGTGCCATTTCCACTAGCGGAAGCTCCTACAATGAGCAGTTCTTC.

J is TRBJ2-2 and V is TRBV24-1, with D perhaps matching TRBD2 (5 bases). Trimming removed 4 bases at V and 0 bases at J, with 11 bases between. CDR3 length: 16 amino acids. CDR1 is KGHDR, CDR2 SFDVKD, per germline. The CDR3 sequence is CATSEAGLSNTGELFF. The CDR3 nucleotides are TGTGCCACCAGTGAAGCCGGACTTTCGAACACCGGGGAGCTGTTTTTT.

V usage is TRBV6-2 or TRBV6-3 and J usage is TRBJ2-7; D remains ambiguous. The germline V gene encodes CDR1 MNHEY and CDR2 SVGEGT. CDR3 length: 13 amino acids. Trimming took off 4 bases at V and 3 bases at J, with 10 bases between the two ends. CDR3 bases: TGTGCCAGCAGTTTTGGATTTCGCTACGAGCAGTACTTC. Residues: CASSFGFRYEQYF.